This TCR beta chain was captured in a study of immune evolution from preneoplasia to lung adenocarcinoma. Study-wide background: HLA loss of heterozygosity: approximately 7.5% AIS, about 15% MIA, approximately 31% ADC, none AAH. General study results and limits: Normal lung had highest clonality; later lesions appeared denser, more diverse.

Patient tissue came from resections in Japan or China, 2014–2017. H&E slides confirmed each diagnosis, reviewed by two pathologists independently. The CDR3 covers 14 residues. Germline lookup yields CDR1 SNHLY and CDR2 FYNNEI. The V end was cut by 4 bases, the J end by 7 bases, with 14 bases between. In regard to this clone: Its matching antigen is unknown.

Produced via immunoSEQ multiplex PCR; TCRdb's table is partial and in-frame only. Among approximately 7,200 clones listed, around 85% were seen once. The sequenced sample consisted of FFPE minimally invasive lung adenocarcinoma tissue. V and J are TRBV2 and TRBJ2-1, with D tentatively TRBD1 (7 bases). This clonotype was sampled from a person older than 75 with lung adenocarcinoma. CDR3 coding DNA: TGTGCCAGCAGTGGACAGGGAGGTAGGAATGAGCAGTTCTTC. Its translation: CASSGQGGRNEQFF. The variable domain in full, completed from reference TRBV2 and TRBJ2-1, reads EPEVTQTPSHQVTQMGQEVILRCVPISNHLYFYWYRQILGQKVEFLVSFYNNEISEKSEIFDDQFSVERPDGSNFTLKIRSTKLEDSAMYFCASSGQGGRNEQFFGPGTRLTVL.